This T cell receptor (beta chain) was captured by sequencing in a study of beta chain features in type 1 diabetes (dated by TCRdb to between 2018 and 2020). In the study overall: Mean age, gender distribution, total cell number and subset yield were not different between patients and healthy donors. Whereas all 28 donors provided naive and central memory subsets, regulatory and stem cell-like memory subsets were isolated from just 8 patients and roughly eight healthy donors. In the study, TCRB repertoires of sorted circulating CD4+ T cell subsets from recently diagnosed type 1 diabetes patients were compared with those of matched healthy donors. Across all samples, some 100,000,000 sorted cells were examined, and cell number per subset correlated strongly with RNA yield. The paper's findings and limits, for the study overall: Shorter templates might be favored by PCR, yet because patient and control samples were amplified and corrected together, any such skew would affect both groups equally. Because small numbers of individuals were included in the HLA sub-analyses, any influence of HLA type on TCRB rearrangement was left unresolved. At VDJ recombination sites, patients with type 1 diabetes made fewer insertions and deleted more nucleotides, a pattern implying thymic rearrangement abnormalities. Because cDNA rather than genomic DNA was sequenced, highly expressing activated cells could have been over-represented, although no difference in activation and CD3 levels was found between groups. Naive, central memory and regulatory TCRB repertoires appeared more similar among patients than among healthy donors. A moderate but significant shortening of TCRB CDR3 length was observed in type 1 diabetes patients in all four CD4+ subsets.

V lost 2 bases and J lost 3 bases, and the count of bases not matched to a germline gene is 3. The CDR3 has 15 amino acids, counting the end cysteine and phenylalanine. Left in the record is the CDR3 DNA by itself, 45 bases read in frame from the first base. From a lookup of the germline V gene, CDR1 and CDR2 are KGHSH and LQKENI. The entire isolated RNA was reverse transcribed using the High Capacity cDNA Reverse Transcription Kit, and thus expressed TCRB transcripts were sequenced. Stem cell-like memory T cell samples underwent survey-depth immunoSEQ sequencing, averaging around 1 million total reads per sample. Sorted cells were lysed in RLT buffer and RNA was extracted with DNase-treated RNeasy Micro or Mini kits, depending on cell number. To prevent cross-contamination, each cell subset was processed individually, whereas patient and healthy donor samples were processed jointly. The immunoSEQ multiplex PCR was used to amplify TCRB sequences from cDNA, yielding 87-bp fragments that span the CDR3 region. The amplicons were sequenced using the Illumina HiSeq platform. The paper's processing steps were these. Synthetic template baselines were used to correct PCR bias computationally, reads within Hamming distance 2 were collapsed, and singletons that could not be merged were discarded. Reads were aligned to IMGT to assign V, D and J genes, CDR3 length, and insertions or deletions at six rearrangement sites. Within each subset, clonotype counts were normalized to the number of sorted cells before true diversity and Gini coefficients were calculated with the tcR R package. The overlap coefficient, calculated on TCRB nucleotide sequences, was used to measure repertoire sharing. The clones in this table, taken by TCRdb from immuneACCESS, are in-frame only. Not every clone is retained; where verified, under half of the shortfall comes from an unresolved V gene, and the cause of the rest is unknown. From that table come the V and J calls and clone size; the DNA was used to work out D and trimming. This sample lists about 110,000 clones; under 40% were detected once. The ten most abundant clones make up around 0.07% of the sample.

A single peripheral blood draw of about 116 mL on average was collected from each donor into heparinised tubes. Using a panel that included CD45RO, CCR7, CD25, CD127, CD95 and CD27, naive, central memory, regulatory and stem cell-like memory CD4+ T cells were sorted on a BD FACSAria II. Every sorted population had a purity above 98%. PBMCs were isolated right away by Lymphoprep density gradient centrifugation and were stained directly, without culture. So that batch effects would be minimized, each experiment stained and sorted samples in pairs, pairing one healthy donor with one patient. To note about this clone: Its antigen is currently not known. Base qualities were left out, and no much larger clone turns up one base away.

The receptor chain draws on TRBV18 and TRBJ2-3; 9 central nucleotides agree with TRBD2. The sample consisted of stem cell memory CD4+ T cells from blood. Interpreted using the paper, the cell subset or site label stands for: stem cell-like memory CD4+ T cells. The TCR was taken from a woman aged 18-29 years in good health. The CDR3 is CASSPRGLATDTQYF. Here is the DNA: TGTGCCAGCTCACCAAGGGGACTAGCTACAGATACGCAGTATTTT.